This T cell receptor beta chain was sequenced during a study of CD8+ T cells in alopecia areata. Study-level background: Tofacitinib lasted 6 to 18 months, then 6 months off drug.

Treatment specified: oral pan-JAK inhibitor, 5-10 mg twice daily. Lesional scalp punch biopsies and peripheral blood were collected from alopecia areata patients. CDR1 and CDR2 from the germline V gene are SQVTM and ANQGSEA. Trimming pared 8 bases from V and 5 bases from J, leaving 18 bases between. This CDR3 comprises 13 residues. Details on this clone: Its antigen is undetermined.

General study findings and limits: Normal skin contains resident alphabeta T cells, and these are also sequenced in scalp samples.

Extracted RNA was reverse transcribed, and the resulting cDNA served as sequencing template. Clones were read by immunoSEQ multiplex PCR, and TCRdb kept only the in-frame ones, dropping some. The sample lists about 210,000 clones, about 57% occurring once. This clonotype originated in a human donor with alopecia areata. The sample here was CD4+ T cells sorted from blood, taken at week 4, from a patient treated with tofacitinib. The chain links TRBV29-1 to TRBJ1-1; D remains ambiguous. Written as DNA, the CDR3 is TGCAGCTTATCAGGAGTGGGAAAGACTGAAGCTTTCTTT. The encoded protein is CSLSGVGKTEAFF.